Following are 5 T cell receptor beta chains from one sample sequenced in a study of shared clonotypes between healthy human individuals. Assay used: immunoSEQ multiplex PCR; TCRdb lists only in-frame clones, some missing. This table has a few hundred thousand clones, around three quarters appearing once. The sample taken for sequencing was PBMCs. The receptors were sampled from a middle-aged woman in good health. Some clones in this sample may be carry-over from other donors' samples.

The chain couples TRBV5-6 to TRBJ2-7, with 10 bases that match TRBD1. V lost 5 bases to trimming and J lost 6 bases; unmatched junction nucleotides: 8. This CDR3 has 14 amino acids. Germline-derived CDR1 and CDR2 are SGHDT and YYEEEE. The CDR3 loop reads CASSWTGGMVEQYF. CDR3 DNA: TGTGCCAGCAGTTGGACAGGGGGAATGGTCGAGCAGTACTTC.

The CDR3 sequence: CASSQDTRGGTEAFF. For the CDR3, the DNA is TGCGCCAGCAGCCAAGATACCAGGGGGGGCACTGAAGCTTTCTTT. V usage is TRBV4-3 and J usage is TRBJ1-1; 7 positions agree with TRBD1. V shed 0 bases, J shed 4 bases, and the junction held 5 bases outside the gene matches. CDR1 and CDR2 (germline): LGHNA, YSLEER. The CDR3 spans 15 residues.

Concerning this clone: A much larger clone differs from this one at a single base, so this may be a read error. CDR3 loop: CASSLDGGEAFF. CDR3 coding DNA: TGTGCCAGCAGCTTAGACGGAGGGGAAGCTTTCTTT. V and J are TRBV7-3 and TRBJ1-1; D remains unclear. From germline, CDR1 is SGHTA and CDR2 FQGTGA. Trimming took 2 bases from V and 8 from J, leaving 9 bases between them. This CDR3 has 12 amino acids. The full variable domain, in which reference TRBV7-3 and TRBJ1-1 provide the parts outside the CDR3, is GAGVSQTPSNKVTEKGKYVELRCDPISGHTALYWYRQSLGQGPEFLIYFQGTGAADDSGLPNDRFFAVRPEGSVSTLKIQRTERGDSAVYLCASSLDGGEAFFGQGTRLTVV.

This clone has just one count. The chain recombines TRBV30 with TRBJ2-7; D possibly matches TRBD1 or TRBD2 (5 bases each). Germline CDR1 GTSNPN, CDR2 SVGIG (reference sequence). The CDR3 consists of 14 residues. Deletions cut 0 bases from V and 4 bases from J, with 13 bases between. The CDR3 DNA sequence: TGTGCCTGGAGTGTACGCCGGGGCTTGTACGAGCAGTACTTC. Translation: CAWSVRRGLYEQYF. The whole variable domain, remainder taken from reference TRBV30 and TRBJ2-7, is SQTIHQWPATLVQPVGSPLSLECTVEGTSNPNLYWYRQAAGRGLQLLFYSVGIGQISSEVPQNLSASRPQDRQFILSSKKLLLSDSGFYLCAWSVRRGLYEQYFGPGTRLTVT.

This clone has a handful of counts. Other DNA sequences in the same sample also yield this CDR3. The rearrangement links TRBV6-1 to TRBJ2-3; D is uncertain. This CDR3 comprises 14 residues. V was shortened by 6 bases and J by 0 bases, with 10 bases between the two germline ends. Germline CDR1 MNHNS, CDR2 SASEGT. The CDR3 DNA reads TGTGCCAGCAGATTAACAGTTAGCACAGATACGCAGTATTTT. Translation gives CASRLTVSTDTQYF.